The rows below give T cell receptor beta chains drawn from one sample of a study of CD8 T cells in ankylosing spondylitis. One entry per CDR3 protein results from TCRdb running MiXCR on the 5' RACE reads. The sample shows about 350,000 distinct CDR3 sequences, 20% to 25% of them seen only once. What was sequenced was blood, either unsorted or a sorted T cell fraction (not recorded which). The receptor source for this set is a male donor with ankylosing spondylitis or in good health (not recorded which). CDR3s include the opening cysteine and the closing phenylalanine or tryptophan. A D gene is named only where the DNA matches it firmly. Size is omitted from some rows. Given values are once, few, many or a class for expanded clones.

-	TRBV2	TRBJ2-3	TRBD2	TGTACCAGCAGTACCAGGACTAGCGGGGGGAGTAGCACAGATACGCAGTATTTT	CTSSTRTSGGSSTDTQYF
few	TRBV5-6	TRBJ2-5	TRBD2	TGTGCCAGCAGCTCCGGACTAGCTTTTGAGACCCAGTACTTC	CASSSGLAFETQYF
-	TRBV11-2	TRBJ1-1	-	TGTGCCAGCAGCTTCCCGGAACGGATGAACACTGAAGCTTTCTTT	CASSFPERMNTEAFF
few	TRBV20-1	TRBJ2-1	-	TGCAGTGCTAGCTCGGGAGGACAGGCAATCGACAATGAGCAGTTCTTC	CSASSGGQAIDNEQFF
-	TRBV12-3/TRBV12-4	TRBJ2-3	-	TGTGCCAGCGCCGTCGGACTGACCGTAGGGACAGATACGCAGTATTTT	CASAVGLTVGTDTQYF
-	TRBV7-9	TRBJ1-1	TRBD1	TGTGCCAGCAGCTCGGGACAGGGCTGGACTGAAGCTTTCTTT	CASSSGQGWTEAFF
few	TRBV29-1	TRBJ1-2	-	TGCAGCGTTGATGGCGTTGGCTATGGCTACACCTTC	CSVDGVGYGYTF
few	TRBV25-1	TRBJ2-2	-	TGTGCCAGCAGTGATGACAGGCTCATGAGGACAAAGAACACCGGGGAGCTGTTTTTT	CASSDDRLMRTKNTGELFF
-	TRBV7-6	TRBJ2-7	TRBD1	TGTGCCAGCAGCCTGAGACAGGGGCCCACAGCCTACGAGCAGTACTTC	CASSLRQGPTAYEQYF
-	TRBV7-8	TRBJ2-1	-	TGTGCCAGCAGCTATGGGTTAGGTTCCTACAATGAGCAGTTCTTC	CASSYGLGSYNEQFF
few	TRBV10-3	TRBJ1-5	-	TGTGCCATCAGCGCGGGACTCAGTGTAAATCAGCCCCAGCATTTT	CAISAGLSVNQPQHF
few	TRBV29-1	TRBJ2-1	-	TGCAGCGTTGAGAGGGACGGAAGCTCCTACAATGAGCAGTTCTTC	CSVERDGSSYNEQFF
-	TRBV7-6	TRBJ2-3	-	TGTGCCAGCAGCCAGCAGACAGATACGCAGTATTTT	CASSQQTDTQYF
-	TRBV5-1	TRBJ1-1	-	TGCGCCAGCAGCTTGGGGGGGCGCGGAGAAGCTTTCTTT	CASSLGGRGEAFF
-	TRBV5-6	TRBJ2-1	-	TGTGCCAGCAGCATTGGTCCCGTAGGCATCCTTGAGCAGTTCTTC	CASSIGPVGILEQFF
-	TRBV14	TRBJ1-5	TRBD1	TGTGCCAGCAGCGAAAACAACAGGGGGGCCAATCAGCCCCAGCATTTT	CASSENNRGANQPQHF
-	TRBV12-3/TRBV12-4	TRBJ1-5	TRBD1	TGTGCCAGCAGCCCCGGGACAGGGGGGAACAATCAGCCCCAGCATTTT	CASSPGTGGNNQPQHF
-	TRBV2	TRBJ2-3	TRBD2	TGTGCCAGCAGTGGTGGGACTAGTGGGCAGGATACGCAGTATTTT	CASSGGTSGQDTQYF
few	TRBV4-2	TRBJ2-5	TRBD2	TGTGCCAGCAGCCACGACGAGGAGCGGGGGGGCCCATTTTTTCAAGAGACCCAGTACTTC	CASSHDEERGGPFFQETQYF
few	TRBV20-1	TRBJ2-7	TRBD2	TGCAGTGCTAGAGAGGGGGGGGGTACCTACGAGCAGTACTTC	CSAREGGGTYEQYF
-	TRBV12-3/TRBV12-4	TRBJ2-4	-	TGTGCCAGCAGTTTAGGCGGGATGGGGATCGGCAAAAACATTCAGTACTTC	CASSLGGMGIGKNIQYF
-	TRBV7-9	TRBJ2-5	TRBD1	TGTGCCAGCAGCTACCCCGGGACAGGAGTCCAAGAGACCCAGTACTTC	CASSYPGTGVQETQYF
few	TRBV7-7	TRBJ2-2	-	TGTGCTAGCAGCACTACCGCGAACACCGGGGAGCTGTTTTTT	CASSTTANTGELFF
many	TRBV12-3/TRBV12-4	TRBJ2-5	-	TGTGCCAGCACCCTGACGACAGCGGCCCAAGAGACCCAGTACTTC	CASTLTTAAQETQYF
few	TRBV12-3/TRBV12-4	TRBJ2-7	TRBD1	TGTGCCAGCAGTTTACCCCTAGACCGGACAGGGTTCCACGAGCAGTACTTC	CASSLPLDRTGFHEQYF
-	TRBV7-9	TRBJ2-5	-	TGTGCCAGCAGCTTAGTATCCAGCCAAGAGACCCAGTACTTC	CASSLVSSQETQYF
-	TRBV12-3/TRBV12-4	TRBJ1-1	-	TGTGCCAGCAGTTTAACGGCAGGGCCCACTGAAGCTTTCTTT	CASSLTAGPTEAFF
-	TRBV20-1	TRBJ1-6	-	TGCAGTTCCCGGGGCTATAATTCACCCCTCCACTTT	CSSRGYNSPLHF
few	TRBV12-5	TRBJ2-3	TRBD2	TGTGCTAGTGGCCGGGGGGGGTTCACAGATACGCAGTATTTT	CASGRGGFTDTQYF
few	TRBV3-1	TRBJ2-7	-	TGTGCCAGCAGCCAAGATCAGGGGCCCTCCTACGAGCAGTACTTC	CASSQDQGPSYEQYF
few	TRBV11-2	TRBJ2-6	-	TGTGCCAGCAGCTTAGGTGCGGGTGGGGCCAACGTCCTGACTTTC	CASSLGAGGANVLTF
few	TRBV4-1	TRBJ2-7	-	TGCGCCAGCAGCCAAGTGTCTACAGACTACGAGCAGTACTTC	CASSQVSTDYEQYF
-	TRBV27	TRBJ1-6	TRBD1	TGTGCCAGCAGTTCTACCGGGACAGGGTTTTGGAATTCACCCCTCCACTTT	CASSSTGTGFWNSPLHF
few	TRBV12-3/TRBV12-4	TRBJ2-5	TRBD2	TGTGCCAGCAGTTTAGGGCTAGCGGGATACCAAGAGACCCAGTACTTC	CASSLGLAGYQETQYF
many	TRBV9	TRBJ2-3	-	TGTGCCAGCAGCGTAGGGGTGGGGGGCGGAGATACGCAGTATTTT	CASSVGVGGGDTQYF
few	TRBV29-1	TRBJ2-2	TRBD2	TGCAGCGCCCTTGGACTAGCGGGGGGCAAAAACACCGGGGAGCTGTTTTTT	CSALGLAGGKNTGELFF
many	TRBV10-3	TRBJ2-7	-	TGTGCCATCAGTGAAGACAGGTTGGTCGAGCAGTACTTC	CAISEDRLVEQYF
few	TRBV11-2	TRBJ2-1	-	TGTGCCAGCAGCTTAGGCGGGTCGGATGAGCAGTTCTTC	CASSLGGSDEQFF
-	TRBV11-2	TRBJ2-2	-	TGTGCCAGCAGCTTATGGCCACGTTCGAACACCGGGGAGCTGTTTTTT	CASSLWPRSNTGELFF